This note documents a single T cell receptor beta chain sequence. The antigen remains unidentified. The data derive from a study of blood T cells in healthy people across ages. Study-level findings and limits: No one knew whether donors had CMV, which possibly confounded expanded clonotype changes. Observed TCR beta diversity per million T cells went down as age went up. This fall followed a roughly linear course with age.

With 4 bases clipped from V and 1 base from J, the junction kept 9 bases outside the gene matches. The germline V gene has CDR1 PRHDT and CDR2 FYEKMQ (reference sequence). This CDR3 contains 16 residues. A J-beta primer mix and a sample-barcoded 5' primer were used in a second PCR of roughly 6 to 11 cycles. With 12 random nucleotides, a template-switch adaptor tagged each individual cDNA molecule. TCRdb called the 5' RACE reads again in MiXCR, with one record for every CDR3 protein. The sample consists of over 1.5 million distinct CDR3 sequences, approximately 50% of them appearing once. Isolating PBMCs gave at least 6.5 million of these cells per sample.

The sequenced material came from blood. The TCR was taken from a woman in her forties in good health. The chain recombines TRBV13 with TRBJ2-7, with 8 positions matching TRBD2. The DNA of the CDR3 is TGTGCCAGCAGCTGGCGGGGGGCGGGCCCTTCCTACGAGCAGTACTTC. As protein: CASSWRGAGPSYEQYF. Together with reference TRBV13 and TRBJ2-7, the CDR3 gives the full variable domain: AAGVIQSPRHLIKEKRETATLKCYPIPRHDTVYWYQQGPGQDPQFLISFYEKMQSDKGSIPDRFSAQQFSDYHSELNMSSLELGDSALYFCASSWRGAGPSYEQYFGPGTRLTVT.